This TCR beta chain comes out of a study of blood T cell repertoires in COVID-19. Study at large: Acute and convalescent COVID-19 samples came from the United States, Italy and Spain. T cells, B-cell-depleted T cells, or PBMCs supplied cDNA or gDNA.

Clones were sequenced by immunoSEQ multiplex PCR, and TCRdb holds only the in-frame ones, with some missing. The sample lists 59,000 or so clones; more than 60% were seen once. The receptor was derived from a woman between 50 and 59 years old with active or convalescent COVID-19. The sequenced material came from peripheral blood.

This CDR3 reads CASSGGNGETQYF. DNA of the CDR3: TGTGCCAGCAGTGGGGGGAATGGGGAGACCCAGTACTTC. J is TRBJ2-5 and V is TRBV28; maybe TRBD2 (6 bases). V lost 5 bases, J lost 5 bases, and 12 bases lay in between. The germline V gene encodes CDR1 MDHEN and CDR2 SYDVKM. The CDR3 has 13 residues.